The present T cell receptor (beta chain) was sequenced within a study of preoperative IRX-2 immunotherapy in early breast cancer. Germline-derived CDR1 and CDR2 are MDHEN and SYDVKM. The CDR3 spans 14 residues. V shed 2 bases and J shed 4 bases, with 11 bases lying between them. The treatment was: preoperative locoregional IRX-2 cytokine immunotherapy. Samples came from a phase Ib trial of preoperative locoregional IRX-2 cytokine immunotherapy. Clones were sequenced by immunoSEQ multiplex PCR, and TCRdb holds only the in-frame ones, with some missing. Among about 28,000 clones, about 79% were seen once, and the ten largest hold about 3.2%.

The sample was taken from a patient treated with IRX-2 immunotherapy. The origin of this receptor is a human donor with breast cancer. The chain links TRBV28 to TRBJ2-5; D unclear. CDR3 residues: CASSLEGFSETQYF. The DNA for the CDR3 is TGTGCCAGCAGTTTAGAAGGGTTCTCAGAGACCCAGTACTTC.